This T cell receptor beta chain was obtained from a study of blood T cell repertoires in COVID-19. Looking at the study overall: Donors in the United States, Italy and Spain gave samples during acute or convalescent COVID-19. The cDNA or gDNA used as material had been derived from T cells, B-cell-depleted T cells, or PBMCs.

CDR1 and CDR2 from the germline V gene are LGHDT and YNNKEL (reference sequence). This CDR3 has 16 amino acids. V lost 4 bases and J lost 3; bases outside the gene matches: 10. Original handling: Researchers report that nucleated cell counts were estimated from reference gene primer amplification. Generated by immunoSEQ multiplex PCR, the TCRdb table keeps only in-frame clones and is missing some. V and J calls and clone size are those listed in that table; D and trimming were worked out from the DNA. This table has approximately 390,000 clones, roughly 88% appearing once. Sequenced material: PBMCs or T cells enriched from blood (not recorded which). The clonotype originates from a woman in her thirties or forties with acute COVID-19. The rearrangement uses TRBV3-1 (or the pseudogene TRBV3-2) and TRBJ1-2, with 8 bases fitting TRBD1. The CDR3 sequence: CASSPPWTGRHYGYTF. In DNA form, the CDR3 reads TGTGCCAGCAGCCCCCCCTGGACAGGGAGGCACTATGGCTACACCTTC.